The TCR beta chain described here comes from a study of T cell repertoires in cytomegalovirus infection. TCRdb passed the reads through MiXCR, listing each CDR3 protein once. Of roughly 180,000 distinct CDR3 sequences listed, roughly 27% were seen once; the top ten hold 31%. The V gene's germline CDR1 is SGHNT and CDR2 YYREEE (reference sequence). The CDR3 loop spans 16 amino acids. After removal of 3 bases from V and 4 bases from J, the junction contained 6 bases not matched to a gene. Whole-study results and caveats: Pooled public TCR beta family frequency picked out CMV carriers with the relevant HLA. What dominated the ex vivo response were HLA-C-restricted CMV-specific TCR beta clonotypes.

As for this clonotype: Its antigen is unidentified.

This clonotype originated in a human donor in good health (CMV status not recorded). Some clones in this sample may be carry-over from other donors' samples. The chain carries TRBV5-4 and TRBJ2-2, with 10 bases lining up with TRBD1. The sample consisted of PBMCs. CDR3 protein: CASSSRQGAFTGELFF. In DNA, the CDR3 is TGTGCCAGCAGCTCCCGACAGGGGGCTTTCACCGGGGAGCTGTTTTTT.